This passage covers 26 T cell receptor beta chains from one sample sequenced in a study of tumor and adjacent non-tumor tissue in lung cancer (dated by TCRdb to the late 2010s). RNA was extracted from bulk unsorted tissue and checked for quality with a NanoDrop ND-1000 and an Agilent 2100. Library preparation used multiplex PCR. The run used an Illumina HiSeq 2500. TCRbeta libraries were constructed through three rounds of nested PCR with primers (Table S4) according to protocols modified from ARM-PCR. TCRdb applied fastp at Q25 and MiXCR to the public reads, then kept only in-frame beta chains. For every CDR3 protein sequence, its rows merge into one entry that carries the most common genes and DNA. The sample records around 120,000 distinct CDR3 sequences, about 66% of which are singletons. The ten most abundant clones make up over 10% of the sample. The sample was lung tumor tissue. These receptors all come from a man aged 25 to 40 with non-small cell lung cancer.

Note on this clonotype: At one end, the junction sequence differs from germline, possibly due to a read error. This sequence joins TRBV4-3 and TRBJ2-7; tentative D call: TRBD2 (5 bases). The CDR3 is 15 amino acids. The germline CDR1 and CDR2 sequences are LGHNA and YSLEER. CDR3 bases: TGCGCCAACAGCCCTAGTACCGGGGAAGGATACGAGCAGTACTTT. Translated, it gives CANSPSTGEGYEQYF.

The rearrangement links TRBV12-3 or TRBV12-4 to TRBJ1-6; a possible D gene is TRBD1 (5 bases). This CDR3 has 13 amino acids. V was clipped by 4 bases and J by 6 bases, with 7 bases between them. Here the CDR3 reads CASSWGVNSPLHF. CDR3 bases: TGTGCCAGCAGTTGGGGCGTTAATTCACCCCTCCACTTT.

This clonotype was counted a few times. This may arise from a read error, as a much more abundant clone is one base away. The chain is built from TRBV20-1 and TRBJ1-6; D unresolved. The germline gives CDR1 DFQATT, CDR2 SNEGSKA (reference sequence). The CDR3 runs to 13 residues. CDR3 bases: TGCAGTGCTAGAGTAGGGATCAATTCACCCTTCCACTTT. Translating gives CSARVGINSPFHF.

This clonotype showed up many times. The chain recombines TRBV4-2 with TRBJ1-6; 7 nucleotides match TRBD1. Losses at the gene ends were 0 bases for V and 9 bases for J; bases not matched to a gene: 5. Germline CDR1 and CDR2: LGHNA and YNFKEQ. The CDR3 contains 15 residues. As DNA, the CDR3 is TGTGCCAGCAGCCAAGATGAAAGGGGGCGTTCACCCCTCCACTTT. The encoded protein is CASSQDERGRSPLHF.

Concerning this clonotype itself: The junction and the germline gene differ at one end; a read error may be behind it. This chain connects TRBV6-1 to TRBJ2-7, with 8 positions matching TRBD2. The V gene's germline CDR1 is MNHNS and CDR2 SASEGT. The CDR3 runs to 15 residues. CDR3 amino acids: CASSDGGRSMDEQYF. CDR3 coding DNA: TGTGCGAGCAGTGATGGCGGGAGGTCGATGGACGAGCAGTACTTT.

As regards this clonotype: This clone may be a read error of a much larger clone one base away. The chain is built from TRBV12-3 or TRBV12-4 and TRBJ2-7; D is uncertain. The CDR3 length is 13 residues. CDR3 nucleotides: TGTGCCAGCAGCCTATCTCAGGTGCTCGAGCGGTACTTC. Translating it yields CASSLSQVLERYF.

The V gene is TRBV12-3 or TRBV12-4, the J gene TRBJ1-2; D ambiguous. CDR3 length: 11 residues. Trimming cost V 8 bases and J 13 bases, with 17 bases left between them. In DNA form, the CDR3 reads TGTGCCAGCGGCCCCGACACTGCGCGCACCTTC. Protein product: CASGPDTARTF.

On this clonotype itself: This sequence may be a read error, since a much larger clone differs from it by one base. This chain joins TRBV20-1 and TRBJ2-7, with D possibly TRBD2 on 6 matching bases. Trimming removed 3 bases from V and 5 bases from J, with 17 bases in between. The germline CDR1 and CDR2 sequences are DFQATT and SNEGSKA (reference sequence). The CDR3 contains 14 residues. CDR3 sequence: CSASNPLSGDEQYF. The CDR3 region has the DNA TGCAGTGCTAGTAACCCCTTGTCGGGAGACGAGCAGTACTTC.

This clonotype was seen a handful of times. The V and J genes are TRBV29-1 and TRBJ2-7, with D possibly being TRBD2 (6 bases). Germline lookup yields CDR1 SQVTM and CDR2 ANQGSEA. Trimming shortened V by 7 bases and J by 5 bases, and 21 bases separated the two germline ends. The CDR3 consists of 14 residues. CDR3 sequence (DNA): TGCAGCGCCCACCTTGCGGGGCAGCTTGACGAGCAGTACTTC. This sequence encodes CSAHLAGQLDEQYF.

As regards this clonotype: No conserved phenylalanine or tryptophan ends this CDR3, so it is likely a read error. The gene calls are TRBV7-3 and TRBJ2-1; the match to TRBD1 covers 7 bases. Germline V gene data show CDR1 as SGHTA and CDR2 as FQGTGA. The junction had 4 bases not matched to a gene; V was cut back by 5 bases and J by 0 bases. The CDR3 is made up of 15 amino acids. The CDR3 sequence is CASSVTGSSYNEQFY. DNA of the CDR3: TGTGCCAGCAGCGTGACAGGGAGCTCCTACAATGAGCAGTTCTAC.

On this clonotype itself: A much larger clone lies a single base off, so this may be a read error. The chain couples TRBV20-1 to TRBJ2-7; D call uncertain. Looked up from germline, CDR1 is DFQATT and CDR2 is SNEGSKA (reference sequence). This CDR3 contains 14 residues. Between the trimmed V and J ends, which lost 7 bases and 3 bases, there was a span of 19 bases. Written as DNA, the CDR3 is TGCAGTGTAGAGGCCCGTGGATGGAACTACGAGCAGTACTTC. Protein: CSVEARGWNYEQYF.

This clonotype was seen just once. The chain couples TRBV20-1 to TRBJ2-1, with TRBD2 matching 8 bases. This CDR3 is 15 amino acids long. V lost 0 bases and J lost 8; bases outside the gene matches: 9. The germline V gene has CDR1 DFQATT and CDR2 SNEGSKA (reference sequence). The CDR3 is CSARDLGSGGDEQFF. The CDR3 nucleotides read TGCAGTGCTAGAGATCTTGGCTCGGGGGGGGATGAGCAGTTCTTC.

The sample holds a few counts of this clonotype. The junction departs from the called germline gene at one end, perhaps through a read error. The chain links TRBV4-1 to TRBJ2-7; a possible D gene is TRBD1 (7 bases). The length of the CDR3 is 16 residues. Germline lookup yields CDR1 MGHRA and CDR2 YSYEKL. This CDR3 is CDSSQDGSRGAYEQYF. The CDR3 DNA sequence: TGCGACAGCAGCCAAGATGGGAGCAGGGGGGCGTACGAGCAGTACTTC.

About this clonotype itself: A much larger clone lies one base from this, so it may be a read error. The CDR3 coding sequence is TGCGCCAGCAGCCAAGAGGGACAGGGTAATTTACCCCTCCACTTT. Amino acids: CASSQEGQGNLPLHF. The rearrangement uses TRBV4-1 and TRBJ1-6; 9 nucleotides line up with TRBD1. CDR1 is MGHRA and CDR2 is YSYEKL in the germline V gene. CDR3 length: 15 amino acids.

V is TRBV5-6 and J is TRBJ2-1, with 12 bases aligning to TRBD2. With 10 bases clipped from V and 9 bases from J, the junction kept 8 bases outside the gene matches. Germline CDR1 reads SGHDT; CDR2 reads YYEEEE. The CDR3 consists of 13 residues. The CDR3 region is CAGTKGLAGEQFF. Here the CDR3 DNA reads TGTGCCGGCACCAAGGGACTAGCGGGTGAGCAGTTCTTC.

Turning to this clonotype: Relative to the germline gene, one junction end is altered; a read error may explain this. The DNA of the CDR3 is TGTGCCAGCAGTTCTCTGACAGTCGATCATGGTTACACCTTC. It translates to CASSSLTVDHGYTF. The gene calls are TRBV6-6 and TRBJ1-2; the D gene is possibly TRBD1 (5 bases). The CDR3 is 14 residues long. Germline V gene sequence: CDR1 MNHNY, CDR2 SVGAGI (reference sequence).

The rearrangement joins TRBV6-6 to TRBJ2-2; unclear D gene. This CDR3 is built from 17 residues. Germline V lookup: CDR1 MNHNY, CDR2 SVGAGI (reference sequence). Between the trimmed V and J ends, which lost 5 bases and 4 bases, there was a span of 20 bases. The CDR3 loop is CASSIGPDPRSTGELFF. The CDR3, as DNA: TGTGCCAGCAGTATCGGACCTGATCCTCGAAGCACCGGGGAGCTGTTTTTT.

As for this clonotype: A read error is possible here, since a much larger clone lies one base away. The V gene is TRBV5-4, the J gene TRBJ2-7; D may correspond to TRBD1 or TRBD2 (5 bases each). V lost 0 bases and J 2 bases, leaving 18 bases between the germline ends. Germline V CDR1 and CDR2: SGHNT, YYREEE (reference sequence). This CDR3 spans 17 amino acids. The DNA for the CDR3 is TGTGCCAGCAGCTTGGCCGTCGTTTGGGGACGGACCTACGAGCAGTACTTC. It codes for CASSLAVVWGRTYEQYF.

This clonotype has ten or more counts. This chain joins TRBV24-1 and TRBJ2-1; 14 bases agree with TRBD2. This CDR3 spans 19 amino acids. CDR1 is KGHDR, CDR2 SFDVKD, per germline. Trimming at V came to 4 bases and at J to 0 bases, leaving 7 bases not matched to a gene. CDR3 residues: CATSDRLAGGTSSYNEQFF. CDR3 nucleotides: TGTGCCACCAGTGACCGACTAGCGGGAGGGACCAGCTCCTACAATGAGCAGTTCTTC.

For this clonotype: The CDR3 does not close with the conserved phenylalanine or tryptophan, likely indicating a read error. The chain carries TRBV28 and TRBJ2-1; TRBD2 is a possible D gene (6 bases). Germline assignment: CDR1 MDHEN and CDR2 SYDVKM. This CDR3 comprises 18 residues. CDR3 residues: CASRSPIAEKSSYNVQFL. The CDR3 nucleotides are TGTGCCAGCAGATCCCCCATAGCGGAGAAGAGCTCCTACAATGTGCAGTTCTTA.

Comments on this clonotype: The conserved closing phenylalanine or tryptophan is absent in this CDR3, likely reflecting a read error. The gene calls are TRBV20-1 and TRBJ1-2; D remains unclear. Trimming took 1 base from V and 8 from J, leaving 20 bases between them. The CDR3 runs 15 residues. Germline assignment: CDR1 DFQATT and CDR2 SNEGSKA (reference sequence). CDR3 sequence: CSARGPLGREAGYTL. The CDR3, as DNA: TGCAGTGCTAGAGGTCCTTTGGGGAGGGAAGCAGGCTACACCTTA.

Of note for this clonotype: A read error may explain this, as a much larger clone is one base away. J is TRBJ2-1 and V is TRBV5-4; perhaps TRBD1 as D (6 bases). CDR3 size: 14 residues. Germline CDR1 SGHNT, CDR2 YYREEE (reference sequence). The CDR3 loop is CVSSRDTWDNEQFF. CDR3 bases: TGTGTCAGCAGCCGGGACACCTGGGACAATGAGCAGTTCTTC.

Regarding this clonotype: This may arise from a read error, as a much more abundant clone is one base away. This chain links TRBV12-3 or TRBV12-4 with TRBJ2-5, with 9 bases aligning to TRBD2. V gave up 7 bases and J gave up 5 bases; unmatched junction bases: 8. The CDR3 covers 14 residues. The CDR3 loop is CASTYSGGWETQYF. For the CDR3, the DNA is TGTGCCAGCACTTATAGCGGGGGATGGGAGACCCAGTACTTC.

The table lists this clonotype with many counts. V and J are TRBV5-6 and TRBJ2-1; 11 bases are a match to TRBD1. Germline V gene sequence: CDR1 SGHDT, CDR2 YYEEEE. This CDR3 contains 15 residues. V shed 6 bases, J shed 7 bases, and the junction held 9 bases outside the gene matches. CDR3 region: CASTPGQGAFNEQFF. The CDR3 DNA reads as TGTGCCAGCACCCCTGGACAGGGGGCGTTTAATGAGCAGTTCTTC.

Comments on this clonotype: A much larger clone sits a single nucleotide away, making a read error possible. This chain links TRBV29-1 with TRBJ1-2; TRBD1 matches 8 bases. The germline V gene encodes CDR1 SQVTM and CDR2 ANQGSEA. Trimming at V came to 5 bases and at J to 2 bases, leaving 4 bases not matched to a gene. This CDR3 has 13 amino acids. The CDR3 nucleotides read TGCAGCGTTCCTAGACAGGGGAACTATGGCTACACCTTC. It is translated as CSVPRQGNYGYTF.

This clonotype was counted between two and nine times. The J gene is TRBJ1-5, the V gene TRBV5-6; TRBD1 is a possible D gene (5 bases). CDR3 size: 16 residues. Germline CDR1 and CDR2: SGHDT and YYEEEE. Trimming stripped 2 bases from V and 1 base from J, with 13 bases between. The CDR3 is CASSFSLGGSNQPQHF. The CDR3 DNA follows: TGTGCCAGCAGCTTCTCCTTGGGGGGGAGCAATCAGCCCCAGCATTTT. Full variable domain (remainder filled in from reference TRBV5-6 and TRBJ1-5): DAGVTQSPTHLIKTRGQQVTLRCSPKSGHDTVSWYQQALGQGPQFIFQYYEEEERQRGNFPDRFSGHQFPNYSSELNVNALLLGDSALYLCASSFSLGGSNQPQHFGDGTRLSIL.